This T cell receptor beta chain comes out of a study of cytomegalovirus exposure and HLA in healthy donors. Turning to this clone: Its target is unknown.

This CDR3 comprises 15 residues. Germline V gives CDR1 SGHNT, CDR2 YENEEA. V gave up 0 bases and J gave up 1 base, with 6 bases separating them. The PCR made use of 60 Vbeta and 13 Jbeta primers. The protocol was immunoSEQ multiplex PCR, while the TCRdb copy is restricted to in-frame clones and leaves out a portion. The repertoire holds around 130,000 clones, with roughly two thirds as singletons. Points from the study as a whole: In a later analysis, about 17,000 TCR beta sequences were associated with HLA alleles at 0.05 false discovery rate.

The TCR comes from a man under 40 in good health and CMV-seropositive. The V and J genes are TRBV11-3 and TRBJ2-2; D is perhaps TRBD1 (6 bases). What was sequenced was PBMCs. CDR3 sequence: CASSLEQGNTGELFF. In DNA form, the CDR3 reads TGTGCCAGCAGCTTAGAACAGGGGAACACCGGGGAGCTGTTTTTT.